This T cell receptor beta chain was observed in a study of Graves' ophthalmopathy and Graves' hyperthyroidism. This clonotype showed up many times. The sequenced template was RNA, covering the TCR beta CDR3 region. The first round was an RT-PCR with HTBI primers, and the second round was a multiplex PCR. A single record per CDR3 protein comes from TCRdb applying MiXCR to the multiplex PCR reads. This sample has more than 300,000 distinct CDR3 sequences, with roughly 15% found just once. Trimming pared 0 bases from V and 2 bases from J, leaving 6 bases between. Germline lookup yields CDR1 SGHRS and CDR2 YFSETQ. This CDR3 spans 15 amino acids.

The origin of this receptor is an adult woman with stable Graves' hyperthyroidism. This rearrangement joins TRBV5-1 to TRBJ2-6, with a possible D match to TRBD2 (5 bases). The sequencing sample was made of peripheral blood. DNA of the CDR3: TGCGCCAGCAGCTTGGAGGGAGCTGGGGCCAACGTCCTGACTTTC. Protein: CASSLEGAGANVLTF.